Presented here are 13 T cell receptor beta chains from one specimen sequenced in a study of human T cells and chemical hapten exposure. Time point defined: pre-sensitization, week 0. Noted treatment: therapeutic diphenylcyclopropenone sensitization with weekly scalp DPC. One entry per CDR3 protein results from TCRdb running MiXCR on the RACE reads. The sample yields more than 150,000 distinct CDR3 sequences, around 30% seen once. The source was whole blood, collected in connection with sensitization to the hapten diphenylcyclopropenone (DPC). These receptors were collected from a woman in her thirties with alopecia areata. Some clones in this sample may be carry-over from other donors' samples.

This clonotype has only a few counts. The chain recombines TRBV10-3 with TRBJ2-1, with TRBD2 matching 12 bases. The germline gives CDR1 ENHRY, CDR2 SYGVKD. The CDR3 loop spans 14 amino acids. V lost 5 bases to trimming and J lost 5 bases; unmatched junction nucleotides: 1. In DNA, the CDR3 is TGTGCCATCAGTCGACTAGCGGGGGACAATGAGCAGTTCTTC. Residues: CAISRLAGDNEQFF.

The genes are TRBV4-3 and TRBJ2-7; no firm D call. The V gene lost 0 bases and the J gene lost 2 bases, with 14 bases spanning the gap. The CDR3 sequence is 16 residues long. Germline assignment: CDR1 LGHNA and CDR2 YSLEER. The CDR3 DNA follows: TGCGCCAGCAGCCAAGATCAGTGGTCGGCAACCTACGAGCAGTACTTC. It codes for CASSQDQWSATYEQYF.

There are a few counts of this clonotype. V usage is TRBV12-2 and J usage is TRBJ2-1; the D call in the table, TRBD1, was not verified against the DNA. TRBV12-2 is termed a pseudogene. CDR3 length equals 16 residues. CDR3 residues: CASRLAVRGLYNEQFF. The CDR3 nucleotides read TGTGCAAGTCGCTTAGCGGTCAGGGGACTCTACAATGAGCAGTTCTTC.

This chain connects TRBV9 to TRBJ2-7; 12 nucleotides agree with TRBD2. Germline V gene lookup returns CDR1 SGDLS and CDR2 YYNGEE. Losses at the gene ends were 2 bases for V and 7 bases for J; bases not matched to a gene: 10. This CDR3 is 16 amino acids long. The CDR3 here is CASSVLDTSGRWEQYF. In nucleotides, the CDR3 is TGTGCCAGCAGCGTCCTGGATACTAGCGGGAGGTGGGAGCAGTACTTC.

The V gene is TRBV7-9, the J gene TRBJ1-4, with D unclear. In germline, CDR1 is SEHNR, CDR2 FQNEAQ (reference sequence). V dropped 0 bases and J dropped 5 bases, with 13 bases sitting between them. The CDR3 loop spans 16 amino acids. CDR3 residues: CASSLAQPGSNEKLFF. The CDR3 region has the DNA TGTGCCAGCAGCTTAGCGCAACCGGGCTCGAATGAAAAACTGTTTTTT.

The CDR3 nucleotides are TGCAGTGCCCAGGACAGGGGGACAAACTATGGCTACACCTTC. It specifies CSAQDRGTNYGYTF. The chain joins TRBV20-1 to TRBJ1-2, with 10 positions matching TRBD1. This CDR3 is built from 14 residues. Germline V lookup: CDR1 DFQATT, CDR2 SNEGSKA (reference sequence). Trimming at V came to 6 bases and at J to 2 bases, leaving 6 bases not matched to a gene.

The gene calls are TRBV7-2 and TRBJ2-5; 9 positions agree with TRBD2. The CDR3 runs 20 residues. CDR1 is SGHTA and CDR2 is FQGNSA in the germline V gene. V shed 5 bases and J 4 bases; nucleotides not matched to a gene: 23. The CDR3 protein is CASSDSGTSSSLGVRETQYF. Here the CDR3 DNA reads TGTGCCAGCAGCGATTCCGGGACTAGCAGTTCTTTGGGGGTCAGAGAGACCCAGTACTTC. Drawing the rest from reference TRBV7-2 and TRBJ2-5, the complete variable domain is GAGVSQSPSNKVTEKGKDVELRCDPISGHTALYWYRQSLGQGLEFLIYFQGNSAPDKSGLPSDRFSAERTGGSVSTLTIQRTQQEDSAVYLCASSDSGTSSSLGVRETQYFGPGTRLLVL.

This chain links TRBV6-1 with TRBJ2-1; 11 bases align to TRBD1. Germline-derived CDR1 and CDR2 are MNHNS and SASEGT. This CDR3 has 15 amino acids. V gave up 5 bases and J gave up 7 bases; unmatched junction bases: 7. CDR3 amino acids: CASSWDRGLRNEQFF. CDR3 in DNA: TGTGCCAGCAGTTGGGACAGGGGGTTACGAAATGAGCAGTTCTTC.

This clonotype was seen only a few times. The V and J genes are TRBV9 and TRBJ1-1; no clear D gene. CDR3 length: 15 amino acids. Trimming left V 3 bases short and J 0 bases short, with 12 bases between. The germline V gene encodes CDR1 SGDLS and CDR2 YYNGEE. The CDR3 nucleotides are TGTGCCAGCAGCGCCTCAGCTGCGATGAACACTGAAGCTTTCTTT. Translating gives CASSASAAMNTEAFF.

V is TRBV7-2 and J is TRBJ2-7; the D gene is possibly TRBD1 (5 bases). V was clipped by 2 bases and J by 4 bases, with 15 bases between them. The CDR3 runs to 15 residues. Germline-derived CDR1 and CDR2 are SGHTA and FQGNSA. This CDR3 reads CASSLSRQTYYEQYF. Here the CDR3 DNA reads TGTGCCAGCAGCTTAAGTAGACAGACGTATTACGAGCAGTACTTC.

Only a few counts were recorded for this clonotype. The gene calls are TRBV27 and TRBJ2-2, with a tentative D call TRBD2 (5 bases). Germline values: CDR1 MNHEY, CDR2 SMNVEV (reference sequence). CDR3 length equals 15 residues. Trimming cost V 6 bases and J 3 bases, with 14 bases left between them. The CDR3 sequence is CASSHAIGDTGELFF. For the CDR3, the DNA is TGTGCCAGCAGCCATGCCATCGGGGACACCGGGGAGCTGTTTTTT.

This clonotype appeared a few times. The chain employs TRBV6-2 or TRBV6-3 and TRBJ2-6, with a possible D match to TRBD1 (6 bases). The CDR3 extends over 17 amino acids. The germline V and J ends were trimmed by 10 bases and 2 bases, with 21 bases remaining between them. Germline CDR1 and CDR2: MNHEY and SVGEGT. The CDR3 DNA reads as TGTGCCACCTCAGAGGCGACAGGAGGCGCTGGGGCCAACGTCCTGACTTTC. Amino acid sequence: CATSEATGGAGANVLTF.

This clonotype showed up just a few times. One junction end does not reproduce the germline sequence, and a read error may be involved. This chain connects TRBV20-1 to TRBJ2-3; D uncertain. This CDR3 is built from 16 residues. Looked up from germline, CDR1 is DFQATT and CDR2 is SNEGSKA (reference sequence). The CDR3 reads CSAREFQVKGTDTQYF. As DNA, the CDR3 is TGCAGTGCTCGAGAGTTTCAGGTGAAGGGCACAGATACGCAGTATTTT.